This T cell receptor beta chain is from a study of identifying expanded T cells in peripheral blood. The CDR3 is 14 residues long. The germline V gene encodes CDR1 SGHRS and CDR2 YFSETQ. J was trimmed by 3 bases and V by 3 bases; bases with no gene match: 5. Method: immunoSEQ multiplex PCR; TCRdb's copy keeps in-frame clones and lacks some. The sample records 55,000 to 80,000 clones, approximately 80% being singletons. The source is a person aged 18 to 70 in good health. The sample was blood. The chain carries TRBV5-1 and TRBJ2-7, with TRBD1 identical over 8 bases. CDR3: CASSSTGESYEQYF. The CDR3 DNA reads TGCGCCAGCAGCTCGACAGGGGAAAGCTACGAGCAGTACTTC.